This is a list of T cell receptor beta chains from one sample in a study of blood T cells in healthy people across ages. Using its own MiXCR run on the 5' RACE reads, TCRdb lists one record per CDR3 protein. The sample includes more than 650,000 distinct CDR3 sequences, around a fifth of them seen just once. Source material: blood. The receptors here all came from a man in his 70s in good health. Each CDR3 is given with its conserved first and last residue. A D gene is named only where the DNA matches it firmly. Size tells how often a clone was seen (once, few, many) or the class of an expanded clone, and some rows leave it out.

size	D	length	V	J	DNA	CDR3
-	TRBD2	15	TRBV30	TRBJ2-1	TGTGCCTGGAGTGTTGGGACTAGCTCCTACAATGAGCAGTTCTTC	CAWSVGTSSYNEQFF
few	-	13	TRBV3-1	TRBJ2-1	TGTGCCAGCAGCCCGGGACATTGGAATGAGCAGTTCTTC	CASSPGHWNEQFF
-	-	16	TRBV15	TRBJ1-5	TGTGCCACCAGCAGAGATATAGGGCAGCCCAATCAGCCCCAGCATTTT	CATSRDIGQPNQPQHF
-	TRBD2	15	TRBV24-1	TRBJ2-1	TGTGCCACCAGTGATAGCCGGACTAGAGGCAATGAGCAGTTCTTC	CATSDSRTRGNEQFF
-	-	14	TRBV29-1	TRBJ2-3	TGCAGCGTGAAACGGGACCCAAGCACAGATACGCGGTATTTT	CSVKRDPSTDTRYF
few	TRBD1	15	TRBV12-3/TRBV12-4	TRBJ2-3	TGTGCCAGCAGTTTAGCGGGACAGGGACCCGATACGCAGTATTTT	CASSLAGQGPDTQYF
few	TRBD1	15	TRBV3-1	TRBJ2-5	TGTGCCAGCAGCAGGGACAGGGAATGGGAGAGGGAGCAGTACTTC	CASSRDREWEREQYF
-	-	12	TRBV6-5	TRBJ2-1	TGTGCCAGCAGTTACGCGAAGTCTGAGCAGTTCTTC	CASSYAKSEQFF
-	TRBD2	14	TRBV6-6	TRBJ2-2	TGTGCCAGCAGGGGGAGGGAGAACACCGGGGAGCTGTTTTTT	CASRGRENTGELFF
-	-	15	TRBV20-1	TRBJ2-2	TGCAGTGCTAGAGACTTTCACCAGGGGCCCGGGGAGCTGTTTTTT	CSARDFHQGPGELFF
many	-	14	TRBV27	TRBJ1-4	TGCGCCAGCAGCTCAGGGGCAACTAATGAAAAACTGTTTTTT	CASSSGATNEKLFF
-	-	15	TRBV5-1	TRBJ2-3	TGCGCCAGCAGCTCCTCCGGGACATCAGGCGATACGCAGTATTTT	CASSSSGTSGDTQYF
once	-	14	TRBV5-5	TRBJ1-1	TGTGCCAGCAACTTGGATGGCAGGCTGAGTGAAGCTTTCTTT	CASNLDGRLSEAFF
few	-	13	TRBV3-1	TRBJ1-5	TGTGCCAGCAGCCAAGCGCGCAATCAGCCCCAGCATTTT	CASSQARNQPQHF
few	TRBD1	16	TRBV6-5	TRBJ1-2	TGTGCCAGCAGTCTACAAGGGGGACAGGGGGTTCTTGGCTACACCTTC	CASSLQGGQGVLGYTF
-	TRBD1	17	TRBV12-3/TRBV12-4	TRBJ2-2	TGTGCCAGCAGCTTTGAGCCGGGGACAGGGAACACCGGGGAGCTGTTTTTT	CASSFEPGTGNTGELFF
few	-	13	TRBV12-3/TRBV12-4	TRBJ1-6	TGTGCCAGCAGTTTACGACTTGATTCACCCCTCCACTTT	CASSLRLDSPLHF
-	TRBD1	12	TRBV20-1	TRBJ1-2	TGCAGTGCCAGCGGGACAGAAGGTGGCTACACCTTC	CSASGTEGGYTF
-	-	14	TRBV7-6	TRBJ2-3	TGTGCCAGCAGCTTGGTGGGAGAGGGAGATACGCAGTATTTT	CASSLVGEGDTQYF
-	-	11	TRBV20-1	TRBJ2-1	TGCAGTGCTATGCTCAGCCATGAGCAGTTCTTC	CSAMLSHEQFF
-	TRBD1	14	TRBV12-3/TRBV12-4	TRBJ1-1	TGTGCCAGCAGCCCGACAGGGGTGGAAACTGAAGCTTTCTTT	CASSPTGVETEAFF
few	-	12	TRBV20-1	TRBJ2-7	TGCAGCTATGAGGGGTTGGACTACGAGCAGTACTTC	CSYEGLDYEQYF
-	-	13	TRBV5-1	TRBJ1-1	TGCGCCAGCACCAACGAAGGGTACAATGGGGCTTTCTTT	CASTNEGYNGAFF
-	TRBD1	16	TRBV28	TRBJ2-7	TGTGCCAGCAGCCCGCCGTGGGACAGCTACTCCTACGAGCAGTACTTC	CASSPPWDSYSYEQYF
-	-	12	TRBV28	TRBJ1-6	TGTGCCAGCAGTACAGGGTTACCACCCCTCCACTTT	CASSTGLPPLHF
many	-	16	TRBV19	TRBJ2-1	TGTGCCAGTAAAATTACCGGCGCAGGCTCCTACAATGAGCAGTTCTTC	CASKITGAGSYNEQFF
-	-	13	TRBV10-2	TRBJ2-1	TGCGCCAGCAGTGAGTCGAAGCGAAATGAGCAGTTCTTC	CASSESKRNEQFF
-	TRBD2	16	TRBV25-1	TRBJ2-5	TGTGCCAGCAGTGTCAATAGCGGGGGCCCTTACAATGAGCAGCTCTTC	CASSVNSGGPYNEQLF
few	-	13	TRBV28	TRBJ1-2	TGTGCCAGCAGCGCAGGCTATAACTATGGCTACACCTTC	CASSAGYNYGYTF